This entry lists 18 T cell receptor beta chains sequenced from one sample in a study of blood T cell repertoires in COVID-19. Generated by immunoSEQ multiplex PCR, the TCRdb table keeps only in-frame clones and is missing some. The sample contains approximately 88,000 clones, approximately 84% of which appear only once. Sequenced: peripheral blood. The receptors come from a man in his 70s with COVID-19, enrolled during active disease.

The V call is TRBV30, the J call TRBJ1-5; D is unclear. The V gene lost 8 bases and the J gene lost 5 bases, with 13 bases spanning the gap. CDR3 size: 12 residues. Per germline, CDR1 GTSNPN and CDR2 SVGIG (reference sequence). The CDR3, as DNA: TGTGCCCTAGGTCTGAACCATCAGCCCCAGCATTTT. It codes for CALGLNHQPQHF.

V is TRBV12-5 and J is TRBJ2-5; possibly TRBD1 for D (5 bases). Looked up from germline, CDR1 is LGHNT and CDR2 is FRNRAP. The CDR3 contains 14 residues. Trimming removed 1 base at V and 3 bases at J, with 9 bases between. The CDR3 nucleotides read TGTGCTAGTGGTTTGGGACAGCCCAAAGAGACCCAGTACTTC. This encodes CASGLGQPKETQYF.

V gene TRBV4-3 combines with J gene TRBJ1-2; no clear D. CDR1 is LGHNA, CDR2 YSLEER, per germline. The CDR3 covers 15 residues. V gave up 0 bases and J gave up 5 bases, with 13 bases separating them. CDR3 loop: CASSQDTAPIYGYTF. The CDR3 bases are TGCGCCAGCAGCCAAGATACTGCCCCAATTTATGGCTACACCTTC.

This chain connects TRBV6-6 to TRBJ2-7; 7 bases agree with TRBD2. This CDR3 comprises 14 residues. The V segment lost 6 bases and the J segment 0 bases; nucleotides outside the gene matches: 5. Germline CDR1 is MNHNY and CDR2 is SVGAGI (reference sequence). CDR3 loop: CASSERDLSYEQYF. The DNA for the CDR3 is TGTGCCAGCAGCGAGCGGGATCTCTCCTACGAGCAGTACTTC.

The J gene is TRBJ2-5, the V gene TRBV6-6; 9 bases align to TRBD2. The germline V gene has CDR1 MNHNY and CDR2 SVGAGI (reference sequence). V shed 2 bases, J shed 14 bases, and the junction held 15 bases outside the gene matches. The length of the CDR3 is 15 residues. The DNA for the CDR3 is TGTGCCAGCAGTTACCTCAAACCGGGACTAGCATTTCCATACTTC. Translation: CASSYLKPGLAFPYF.

The chain recombines TRBV29-1 with TRBJ1-1, with TRBD1 matching 7 bases. The V and J ends lost 4 bases and 7 bases, in that order; junction bases with no gene match: 3. The CDR3 is 11 residues long. The germline gives CDR1 SQVTM, CDR2 ANQGSEA. The CDR3 sequence is CSVGQGYEAFF. In DNA, the CDR3 is TGCAGCGTTGGACAGGGATATGAAGCTTTCTTT.

The chain employs TRBV27 and TRBJ1-2, with D possibly matching TRBD1 (5 bases). Germline lookup yields CDR1 MNHEY and CDR2 SMNVEV (reference sequence). V was clipped by 7 bases and J by 6 bases, with 15 bases between them. The length of the CDR3 is 13 residues. CDR3 amino acids: CASKARAGNGYTF. CDR3 bases: TGTGCCAGCAAAGCCAGGGCAGGGAATGGCTACACCTTC.

The chain has TRBV19 and TRBJ2-2; 7 bases line up with TRBD1. CDR3 size: 13 residues. Germline V gene data show CDR1 as LNHDA and CDR2 as SQIVND (reference sequence). Unmatched junction bases numbered 8, after V lost 10 bases and J lost 6 bases. CDR3 DNA: TGTGCCACGACTCGACAGGGCCCCGGGGAGCTGTTTTTT. Encoded protein: CATTRQGPGELFF.

This clone was observed a few times. The rearrangement uses TRBV11-1 and TRBJ2-7; D uncertain. Looked up from germline, CDR1 is SGHAT and CDR2 is FQDESV (reference sequence). The germline V and J ends were trimmed by 5 bases and 7 bases, with 18 bases remaining between them. This CDR3 contains 14 residues. CDR3 nucleotides: TGTGCCAGCAGCACCCCGGTTAAACCTTATGAGCAGTACTTC. Its translation is CASSTPVKPYEQYF.

The chain recombines TRBV5-4 with TRBJ2-5; a possible D gene is TRBD2 (6 bases). The CDR3 runs 14 residues. Germline V gene lookup returns CDR1 SGHNT and CDR2 YYREEE (reference sequence). With 4 bases removed from V and 1 base from J, the gap between germline ends came to 11 bases. The CDR3 sequence is CASSTGDSQETQYF. In nucleotides, the CDR3 is TGTGCCAGCAGCACGGGGGACTCCCAAGAGACCCAGTACTTC.

The chain is built from TRBV11-2 and TRBJ2-7; D is perhaps TRBD2 (5 bases). The CDR3 is 15 residues long. V shed 5 bases and J shed 3 bases, with 17 bases lying between them. From germline, CDR1 is SGHAT and CDR2 FQNNGV. CDR3 amino acids: CASSPRGSANYEQYF. The DNA for the CDR3 is TGTGCCAGCAGCCCCCGGGGTAGCGCAAACTACGAGCAGTACTTC.

V and J are TRBV25-1 and TRBJ1-4; the match to TRBD1 covers 8 bases. Germline trimming cut 8 bases from V and 10 bases from J; bases unmatched to any gene: 9. Germline CDR1 MGHDK, CDR2 SYGVNS. The CDR3 has 13 amino acids. The CDR3 nucleotides are TGTGCCAGCCAGGACAGGGTCCAAGGAAAACTGTTTTTT. Translation gives CASQDRVQGKLFF.

This sequence joins TRBV7-2 and TRBJ2-3; the D is unclear. Trimming took 2 bases from V and 5 from J, leaving 5 bases between them. Per germline, CDR1 SGHTA and CDR2 FQGNSA. This CDR3 region has 12 residues. DNA of the CDR3: TGTGCCAGCAGCTTATCCGGAGATACGCAGTATTTT. Protein: CASSLSGDTQYF.

The chain recombines TRBV4-2 with TRBJ1-5; 8 bases are a match to TRBD1. From germline, CDR1 is LGHNA and CDR2 YNFKEQ. The V and J ends lost 1 base and 4 bases, in that order; junction bases with no gene match: 0. The CDR3 has 14 amino acids. CDR3 sequence: CASSQGTGNQPQHF. DNA of the CDR3: TGTGCCAGCAGCCAAGGGACAGGGAATCAGCCCCAGCATTTT.

The gene calls are TRBV5-6 and TRBJ1-2; TRBD1 matches at 10 bases. The CDR3 totals 16 residues. Germline V gene sequence: CDR1 SGHDT, CDR2 YYEEEE. With V trimmed by 5 bases and J by 2 bases, 9 bases remained unmatched. CDR3 loop: CASRLLTGGSNYGYTF. CDR3 DNA sequence: TGTGCCAGCAGGTTATTGACAGGGGGCTCCAACTATGGCTACACCTTC.

The CDR3 coding sequence is TGTGCCAGCAGCTTAGGTGCTACAGTCTTTACGCAGTATTTT. It codes for CASSLGATVFTQYF. The chain combines TRBV7-2 with TRBJ2-3, with D unresolved. Trimming stripped 1 base from V and 8 bases from J, with 13 bases between. This CDR3 comprises 14 residues. Germline V gene sequence: CDR1 SGHTA, CDR2 FQGNSA. The full variable domain, in which reference TRBV7-2 and TRBJ2-3 provide the parts outside the CDR3, is GAGVSQSPSNKVTEKGKDVELRCDPISGHTALYWYRQSLGQGLEFLIYFQGNSAPDKSGLPSDRFSAERTGGSVSTLTIQRTQQEDSAVYLCASSLGATVFTQYFGPGTRLTVL.

The rearrangement uses TRBV3-1 (or the pseudogene TRBV3-2) and TRBJ1-3; a possible D gene is TRBD1 (5 bases). Per the germline V gene, CDR1 is LGHDT and CDR2 is YNNKEL (reference sequence). The length of the CDR3 is 16 residues. V was clipped by 4 bases and J by 0 bases, with 13 bases between them. CDR3 sequence reads: CASSRRQQFSGNTIYF. In DNA, the CDR3 is TGTGCCAGCAGCCGACGACAGCAATTCTCTGGAAACACCATATATTTT.

The chain has TRBV29-1 and TRBJ2-1; 7 nucleotides match TRBD2. Germline V gene lookup returns CDR1 SQVTM and CDR2 ANQGSEA. Trimming took 0 bases from V and 1 from J; bases not matched to a gene: 3. There are 15 residues in the CDR3. In DNA, the CDR3 is TGCAGCGTTGAAGAGGTTAGCGGGTCCTACAATGAGCAGTTCTTC. It codes for CSVEEVSGSYNEQFF.